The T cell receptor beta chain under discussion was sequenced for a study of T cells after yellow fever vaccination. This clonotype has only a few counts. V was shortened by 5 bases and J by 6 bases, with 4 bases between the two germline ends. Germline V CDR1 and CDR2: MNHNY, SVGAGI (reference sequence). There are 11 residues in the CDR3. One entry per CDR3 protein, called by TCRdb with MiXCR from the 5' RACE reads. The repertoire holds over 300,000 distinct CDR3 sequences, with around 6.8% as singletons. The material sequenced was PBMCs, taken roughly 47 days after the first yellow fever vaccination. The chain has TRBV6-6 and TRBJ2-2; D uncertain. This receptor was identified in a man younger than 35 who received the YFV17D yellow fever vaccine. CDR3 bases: TGTGCCAGCAGTAGGCCCGGGGAGCTGTTTTTT. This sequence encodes CASSRPGELFF.